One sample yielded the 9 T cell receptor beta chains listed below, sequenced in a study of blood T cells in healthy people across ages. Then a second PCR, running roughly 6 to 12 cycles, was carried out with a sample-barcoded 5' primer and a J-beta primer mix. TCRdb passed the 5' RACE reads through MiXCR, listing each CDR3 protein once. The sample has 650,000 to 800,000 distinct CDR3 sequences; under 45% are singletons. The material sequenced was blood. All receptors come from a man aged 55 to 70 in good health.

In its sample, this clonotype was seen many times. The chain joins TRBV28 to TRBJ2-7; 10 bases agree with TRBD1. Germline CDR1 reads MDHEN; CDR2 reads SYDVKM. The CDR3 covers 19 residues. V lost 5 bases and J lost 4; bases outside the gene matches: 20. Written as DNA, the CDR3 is TGTGCCAGCAGTCACCGGGACAGGGGTCTTGTCCAGGACCTATACGAGCAGTACTTC. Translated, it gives CASSHRDRGLVQDLYEQYF.

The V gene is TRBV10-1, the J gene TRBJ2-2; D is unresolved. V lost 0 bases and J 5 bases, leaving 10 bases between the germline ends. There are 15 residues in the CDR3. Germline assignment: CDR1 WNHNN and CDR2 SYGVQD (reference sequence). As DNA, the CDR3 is TGCGCCAGCAGTGAGTCCCCGGGTGCTACCGGGGAGCTGTTTTTT. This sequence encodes CASSESPGATGELFF.

CDR3 sequence (DNA): TGTGCCAGCAGCTCCGAAACAGGGGGCCCGAGGAAACTGTTTTTT. This translates into CASSSETGGPRKLFF. The rearrangement joins TRBV7-9 to TRBJ1-4, with 9 bases fitting TRBD1. Germline assignment: CDR1 SEHNR and CDR2 FQNEAQ (reference sequence). The CDR3 extends over 15 amino acids. V was clipped by 4 bases and J by 11 bases; unmatched bases: 11.

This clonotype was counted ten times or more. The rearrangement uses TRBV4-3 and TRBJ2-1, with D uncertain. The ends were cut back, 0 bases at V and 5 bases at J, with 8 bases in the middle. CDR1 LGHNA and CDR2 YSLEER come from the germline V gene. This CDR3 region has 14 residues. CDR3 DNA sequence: TGCGCCAGCAGCCAAGATTTTGGAAACAATGAGCAGTTCTTC. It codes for CASSQDFGNNEQFF.

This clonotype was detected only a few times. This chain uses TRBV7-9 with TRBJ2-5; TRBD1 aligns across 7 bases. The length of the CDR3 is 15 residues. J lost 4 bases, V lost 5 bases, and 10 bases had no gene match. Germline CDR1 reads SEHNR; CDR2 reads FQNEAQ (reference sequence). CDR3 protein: CASSIGQAGSETQYF. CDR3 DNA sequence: TGTGCCAGCAGCATCGGACAGGCTGGGTCAGAGACCCAGTACTTC.

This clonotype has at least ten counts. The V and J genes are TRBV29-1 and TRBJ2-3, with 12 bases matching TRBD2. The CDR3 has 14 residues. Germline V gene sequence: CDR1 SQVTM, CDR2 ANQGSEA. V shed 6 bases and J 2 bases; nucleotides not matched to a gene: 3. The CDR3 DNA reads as TGCAGCGTCGGACTAGCGGGGCTCACAGATACGCAGTATTTT. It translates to CSVGLAGLTDTQYF.

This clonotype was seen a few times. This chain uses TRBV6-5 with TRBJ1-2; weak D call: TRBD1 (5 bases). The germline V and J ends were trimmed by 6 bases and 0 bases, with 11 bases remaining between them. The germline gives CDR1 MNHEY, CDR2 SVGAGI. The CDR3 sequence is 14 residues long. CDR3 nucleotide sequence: TGTGCCAGCAGGGAGGGACCGACTAACTATGGCTACACCTTC. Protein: CASREGPTNYGYTF.

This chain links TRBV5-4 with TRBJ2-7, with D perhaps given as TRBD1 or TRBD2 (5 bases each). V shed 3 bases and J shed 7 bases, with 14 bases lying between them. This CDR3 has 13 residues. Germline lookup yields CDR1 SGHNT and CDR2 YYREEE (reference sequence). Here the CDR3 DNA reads TGTGCCAGCAGCTCGGGGCTACGGGGTGAGCAGTACTTC. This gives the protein CASSSGLRGEQYF.

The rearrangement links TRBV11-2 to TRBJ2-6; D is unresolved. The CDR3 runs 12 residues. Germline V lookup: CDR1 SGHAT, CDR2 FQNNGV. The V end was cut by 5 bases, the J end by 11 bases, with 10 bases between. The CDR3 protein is CASSLGTHVLTF. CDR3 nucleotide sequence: TGTGCCAGCAGCCTAGGTACCCACGTCCTGACTTTC. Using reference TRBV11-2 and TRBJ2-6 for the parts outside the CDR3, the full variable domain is EAGVAQSPRYKIIEKRQSVAFWCNPISGHATLYWYQQILGQGPKLLIQFQNNGVVDDSQLPKDRFSAERLKGVDSTLKIQPAKLEDSAVYLCASSLGTHVLTFGAGSRLTVL.